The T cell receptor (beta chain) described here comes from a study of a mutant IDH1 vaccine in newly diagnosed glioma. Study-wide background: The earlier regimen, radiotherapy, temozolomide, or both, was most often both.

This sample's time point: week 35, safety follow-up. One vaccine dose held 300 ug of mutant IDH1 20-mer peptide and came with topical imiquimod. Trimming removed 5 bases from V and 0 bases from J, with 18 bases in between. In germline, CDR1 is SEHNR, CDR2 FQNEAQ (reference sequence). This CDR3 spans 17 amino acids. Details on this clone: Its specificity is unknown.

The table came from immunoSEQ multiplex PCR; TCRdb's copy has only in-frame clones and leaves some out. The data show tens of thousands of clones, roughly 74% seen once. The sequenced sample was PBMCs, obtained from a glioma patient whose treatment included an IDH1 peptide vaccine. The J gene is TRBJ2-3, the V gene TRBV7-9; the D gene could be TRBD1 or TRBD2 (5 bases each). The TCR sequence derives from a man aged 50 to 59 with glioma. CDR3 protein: CASSRSPGRASTDTQYF. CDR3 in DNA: TGTGCCAGCAGCCGTTCACCGGGACGGGCTAGCACAGATACGCAGTATTTT.